This T cell receptor (beta chain) was sequenced in a study of OX40 agonist ivuxolimab in advanced cancers. As for the study in general: Prior checkpoint blockade (anti-PD-1, anti-PD-L1 or anti-CTLA-4) was permitted; less than 45% had it.

Sequencing was performed with immunoSEQ multiplex PCR; in TCRdb, only in-frame clones are kept and a portion is missing. This sample carries more than 65,000 clones, about 73% of them seen once, and the ten largest clones take 5% to 6%. Overall study findings and caveats: Low normalized T-cell clonal expansion was also seen in some nonresponders. Compared with CD4+, CD8+ T cells on average had more expanded clones. CD4+ and CD8+ T cells in blood underwent clonal expansion by week 6 at 0.1 to 3.0 mg/kg.

To note about this clone: Its antigen is as yet unknown.

The germline V gene encodes CDR1 SGHDN and CDR2 FVKESK. CDR3 length: 12 amino acids. V was cut by 4 bases and J by 8 bases, with 11 bases left in between. Sequences were derived from CD4+ or CD8+ T cells sorted from blood, sampled in a trial of the OX40 agonist ivuxolimab. The origin of this receptor is an adult with an advanced solid tumor such as melanoma, head and neck, liver or kidney cancer. This rearrangement joins TRBV14 to TRBJ1-2; unclear D gene. The CDR3 bases are TGTGCCAGCAGCCCATCCTCGGGGGGCTACACCTTC. Its translation: CASSPSSGGYTF.